The rows below give T cell receptor beta chains drawn from one sample of a study of T cell responses to AZD1222 COVID-19 vaccine. The method was immunoSEQ multiplex PCR; TCRdb's version includes in-frame clones alone and lacks a portion of them. The sample comprises more than 140,000 clones, approximately 93% of which are singletons, and less than 0.95% rests with the top ten. The sequencing here drew on peripheral blood, taken on day 0 of MenACWY control vaccination. These receptors were collected from an adult in good health. CDR3s include the opening cysteine and the closing phenylalanine or tryptophan. Fields, in order: V gene, clone size, D gene, J gene, CDR3 protein, CDR3 DNA. A D gene is named only where the DNA matches it firmly. Expanded clones get a size class; other rows say once, few or many, or leave the size out.

TRBV19	NA	TRBD2	TRBJ2-5	CASSIRTSGTGAETQYF	TGTGCCAGTAGTATCCGGACTAGCGGAACTGGGGCAGAGACCCAGTACTTC
TRBV7-9	NA	NA	TRBJ2-6	CASSSGRTSALSGANVLTF	TGTGCCAGCAGCTCCGGGCGGACTTCTGCTCTCTCTGGGGCCAACGTCCTGACTTTC
TRBV30	NA	NA	TRBJ1-1	CAGGGTEAFF	TGTGCTGGCGGGGGCACTGAAGCTTTCTTT
TRBV14	NA	NA	TRBJ1-3	CASSLRTGWGNTIYF	TGTGCCAGCAGCCTACGTACAGGGTGGGGAAACACCATATATTTT
TRBV2	NA	NA	TRBJ2-7	CASIPGTTYEQYF	TGTGCCAGCATACCGGGTACTACCTACGAGCAGTACTTC
TRBV6-5	NA	TRBD2	TRBJ2-7	CASRETSGHEQYF	TGTGCCAGCAGAGAGACTAGCGGCCACGAGCAGTACTTC
TRBV2	NA	NA	TRBJ1-6	CASSALPWNSPLHF	TGTGCCAGCAGTGCGCTCCCGTGGAATTCACCCCTCCACTTT
TRBV10-3	NA	NA	TRBJ1-2	CAIRTTNNYGYTF	TGTGCCATCAGGACGACTAACAACTATGGCTACACCTTC
TRBV6-4	NA	NA	TRBJ1-4	CASSYPMATNEKLFF	TGTGCCAGCAGCTATCCGATGGCAACTAATGAAAAACTGTTTTTT
TRBV28	NA	TRBD1	TRBJ1-1	CASSFSPQGTNTEAFF	TGTGCCAGCAGTTTTTCCCCACAGGGGACGAACACTGAAGCTTTCTTT
TRBV27	NA	TRBD2	TRBJ2-2	CASSRLLADANTGELFF	TGTGCCAGCAGCAGACTTCTAGCGGACGCGAACACCGGGGAGCTGTTTTTT
TRBV4-1	NA	TRBD1	TRBJ1-2	CASSQRGQGNEGYTF	TGCGCCAGCAGCCAGCGGGGACAGGGGAACGAGGGCTACACCTTC
TRBV4-2	NA	TRBD1	TRBJ1-2	CASSHFQTGTYGYTF	TGTGCCAGCAGCCACTTCCAGACAGGGACCTATGGCTACACCTTC
TRBV2	once	TRBD1	TRBJ1-1	CASSRQGAMNTEAFF	TGTGCCAGCAGTAGACAGGGGGCGATGAACACTGAAGCTTTCTTT
TRBV6-5	NA	NA	TRBJ1-1	CASRGGTEAFF	TGTGCCAGTAGAGGAGGCACTGAAGCTTTCTTT
TRBV21-1	NA	NA	TRBJ2-5	CASSKEGLSRGSEETQYF	TGTGCCAGCAGCAAAGAAGGCCTATCCAGGGGTTCGGAGGAGACCCAGTACTTC
TRBV7-9	many	NA	TRBJ1-5	CASSAGDYSNQPQHF	TGTGCCAGCAGCGCGGGAGATTATAGCAATCAGCCCCAGCATTTT
TRBV5-4	NA	TRBD2	TRBJ2-1	CASSRLAGDSYNEQFF	TGTGCCAGCAGTCGACTAGCGGGAGATTCGTACAATGAGCAGTTCTTC